These T cell receptor beta chains were read from a single sample in a study of T cell repertoires in aging, cancer and after chemotherapy. Using its own MiXCR run on the multiplex PCR reads, TCRdb lists one record per CDR3 protein. The sample records some 4,000 distinct CDR3 sequences, around 44% being singletons. The source material was blood. These receptors were collected from a human donor with a solid tumor. Each CDR3 is given with its conserved first and last residue. Fields, in order: CDR3 length, V gene, clone size, CDR3 protein. A row's size may be missing; if present it is once, few, many or a size class.

len: 14
v_gene: TRBV6-2/TRBV6-3
abundance: few
CDR3aa: CASSTGTVYYGYTF

len: 11
v_gene: TRBV29-1
abundance: -
CDR3aa: CSVIRNYEQYF

len: 18
v_gene: TRBV7-2
abundance: -
CDR3aa: CASSQGLATSGRAYEQYF

len: 14
v_gene: TRBV6-6
abundance: few
CDR3aa: CASSVGEDYYGYTF

len: 11
v_gene: TRBV11-2
abundance: -
CDR3aa: CASSLRSEAFF

len: 16
v_gene: TRBV5-1
abundance: -
CDR3aa: CASSLTTTDRGYEQYF

len: 15
v_gene: TRBV6-2/TRBV6-3
abundance: -
CDR3aa: CASRDLDRSSYEQYF

len: 14
v_gene: TRBV5-4
abundance: few
CDR3aa: CASSGADQADTQYF

len: 18
v_gene: TRBV7-3
abundance: -
CDR3aa: CASSFPSGGRPSYNEQFF

len: 17
v_gene: TRBV7-2
abundance: -
CDR3aa: CASRPPGGNKGFDEQFF

len: 16
v_gene: TRBV12-3/TRBV12-4
abundance: few
CDR3aa: CASSPNEGISNQPQHF

len: 14
v_gene: TRBV7-2
abundance: few
CDR3aa: CASSLVRGNYGYTF

len: 15
v_gene: TRBV6-1
abundance: -
CDR3aa: CASISQRDTSYEQYF

len: 15
v_gene: TRBV7-9
abundance: few
CDR3aa: CASSAHGTSLSEQYF

len: 13
v_gene: TRBV6-2/TRBV6-3
abundance: -
CDR3aa: CATSRTGVKTQYF

len: 14
v_gene: TRBV7-3
abundance: -
CDR3aa: CASSFEGTHNEQFF

len: 16
v_gene: TRBV7-9
abundance: -
CDR3aa: CASSRDSPTRNSPLHF

len: 15
v_gene: TRBV5-4
abundance: few
CDR3aa: CASSSGSGTDIKQYF

len: 16
v_gene: TRBV5-6
abundance: -
CDR3aa: CASSFQPGQNTGELFF

len: 14
v_gene: TRBV29-1
abundance: medium-sized
CDR3aa: CSVEDGGGPWEQYF

len: 14
v_gene: TRBV6-5
abundance: -
CDR3aa: CASSYRSGGTEAFF

len: 15
v_gene: TRBV7-2
abundance: few
CDR3aa: CASSLGAGGIEKLFF

len: 15
v_gene: TRBV7-9
abundance: -
CDR3aa: CASSLDDRGNSPLHF

len: 16
v_gene: TRBV15
abundance: -
CDR3aa: CATSREPGGSNTEAFF

len: 14
v_gene: TRBV7-9
abundance: -
CDR3aa: CASSQGVSGSPLHF

len: 16
v_gene: TRBV7-3
abundance: -
CDR3aa: CASSRLAGGLTDTQYF

len: 13
v_gene: TRBV6-5
abundance: once
CDR3aa: CASSPDRFHNYTF

len: 13
v_gene: TRBV27
abundance: few
CDR3aa: CASSPSAGNTQYF

len: 14
v_gene: TRBV11-1
abundance: few
CDR3aa: CASSNSGGNQPQHF

len: 12
v_gene: TRBV20-1
abundance: -
CDR3aa: CSAEGPASRQFF

len: 16
v_gene: TRBV7-2
abundance: few
CDR3aa: CASSLWGARVTGELFF

len: 13
v_gene: TRBV19
abundance: -
CDR3aa: CASSSSGQETQYF

len: 15
v_gene: TRBV5-1
abundance: -
CDR3aa: CASRSRQGSLNEQFF

len: 13
v_gene: TRBV20-1
abundance: -
CDR3aa: CSARTGGLSPLHF

len: 15
v_gene: TRBV20-1
abundance: -
CDR3aa: CSARLAGGNTGELFF

len: 12
v_gene: TRBV5-6
abundance: -
CDR3aa: CASSRSSVEQYF

len: 15
v_gene: TRBV7-2
abundance: once
CDR3aa: CASKGSQGLTYEQYF

len: 13
v_gene: TRBV10-3
abundance: -
CDR3aa: CASLIRNTGELFF

len: 15
v_gene: TRBV15
abundance: few
CDR3aa: CATSRAGTRALEQYF

len: 15
v_gene: TRBV7-9
abundance: large
CDR3aa: CASSWDRPGDQPQHF

len: 16
v_gene: TRBV6-1
abundance: -
CDR3aa: CASSGRGRWIWYGYTF

len: 14
v_gene: TRBV12-3/TRBV12-4
abundance: few
CDR3aa: CASSLGNDNYGYTF

len: 13
v_gene: TRBV19
abundance: -
CDR3aa: CASRGQGGHEQYF

len: 18
v_gene: TRBV19
abundance: -
CDR3aa: CASSSRGGEVSSYNEQFF

len: 15
v_gene: TRBV30
abundance: -
CDR3aa: CAWSSHETGGSEQYF

len: 14
v_gene: TRBV10-3
abundance: medium-sized
CDR3aa: CAISESPDAGELFF